Presented here are 14 T cell receptor beta chains from one specimen sequenced in a study of blood T cell repertoires in COVID-19. Clones were read by immunoSEQ multiplex PCR, and TCRdb kept only the in-frame ones, dropping some. The sample shows more than 350,000 clones, approximately 92% of them seen only once. Sequences were obtained from PBMCs or T cells enriched from blood (not recorded which). Receptor source: a man between 18 and 35 years old who had recovered from COVID-19.

This sequence joins TRBV5-1 and TRBJ2-1, with 7 bases matching TRBD2. The CDR3 is 16 amino acids. The germline V gene has CDR1 SGHRS and CDR2 YFSETQ. V shed 0 bases and J 6 bases; nucleotides not matched to a gene: 9. CDR3 coding DNA: TGCGCCAGCAGCTTGGCGTTTGTGGGAGGGGTCAATGAGCAGTTCTTC. It is translated as CASSLAFVGGVNEQFF. The variable domain in full, with the rest retrieved from reference TRBV5-1 and TRBJ2-1, is KAGVTQTPRYLIKTRGQQVTLSCSPISGHRSVSWYQQTPGQGLQFLFEYFSETQRNKGNFPGRFSGRQFSNSRSEMNVSTLELGDSALYLCASSLAFVGGVNEQFFGPGTRLTVL.

The chain recombines TRBV9 with TRBJ2-2; D is uncertain. The CDR3 is 12 amino acids. The V end lost 0 bases, the J end lost 7 bases, and 4 bases lay between the germline ends. Looked up from germline, CDR1 is SGDLS and CDR2 is YYNGEE. CDR3 residues: CASSVGGGELFF. CDR3 nucleotide sequence: TGTGCCAGCAGCGTAGGAGGCGGGGAGCTGTTTTTT. Together with reference TRBV9 and TRBJ2-2, the CDR3 gives the full variable domain: DSGVTQTPKHLITATGQRVTLRCSPRSGDLSVYWYQQSLDQGLQFLIQYYNGEERAKGNILERFSAQQFPDLHSELNLSSLELGDSALYFCASSVGGGELFFGEGSRLTVL.

This sequence joins TRBV28 and TRBJ1-5, with 12 bases matching TRBD1. The CDR3 length is 19 residues. J gave up 4 bases and V 5 bases, and 15 bases lay outside the gene matches. CDR1 is MDHEN, CDR2 SYDVKM, per germline. The CDR3 nucleotides are TGTGCCAGCAGTGGTATTAATCCGGGACAGGGGGCCGTAAATCAGCCCCAGCATTTT. It translates to CASSGINPGQGAVNQPQHF.

J is TRBJ1-1 and V is TRBV5-4, with D unclear. Germline V gives CDR1 SGHNT, CDR2 YYREEE (reference sequence). V lost 2 bases to trimming and J lost 5 bases, with 10 bases between them. This CDR3 is 13 amino acids long. CDR3 in amino acids: CASSFQSGTEAFF. The CDR3 DNA follows: TGTGCCAGCAGCTTCCAATCGGGGACTGAAGCTTTCTTT.

This chain connects TRBV6-5 to TRBJ1-3; the D gene is possibly TRBD1 (5 bases). Germline assignment: CDR1 MNHEY and CDR2 SVGAGI. CDR3 length equals 15 residues. V lost 8 bases to trimming and J lost 1 base, with 15 bases between them. The chain's CDR3 is CASSSSGGSGNTIYF. DNA for the CDR3: TGTGCCAGCTCCTCATCCGGGGGGTCTGGAAACACCATATATTTT.

The rearrangement uses TRBV7-9 and TRBJ2-3, with 8 bases fitting TRBD2. This CDR3 is 14 amino acids long. V gave up 11 bases and J gave up 0 bases; unmatched junction bases: 7. Germline V lookup: CDR1 SEHNR, CDR2 FQNEAQ (reference sequence). This chain's CDR3 is CAGSGRLSTDTQYF. The CDR3 DNA sequence: TGTGCCGGGAGCGGGAGACTTAGCACAGATACGCAGTATTTT. Full variable domain (missing parts from reference TRBV7-9 and TRBJ2-3): DTGVSQNPRHKITKRGQNVTFRCDPISEHNRLYWYRQTLGQGPEFLTYFQNEAQLEKSRLLSDRFSAERPKGSFSTLEIQRTEQGDSAMYLCAGSGRLSTDTQYFGPGTRLTVL.

The chain carries TRBV15 and TRBJ2-4; D may be TRBD1 (6 bases). This CDR3 contains 12 residues. V was clipped by 10 bases and J by 3 bases, with 10 bases between them. Germline values: CDR1 LNHNV, CDR2 YYDKDF (reference sequence). The CDR3 is CAIRGGKNIQYF. For the CDR3, the DNA is TGTGCCATCAGAGGGGGCAAAAACATTCAGTACTTC.

The V call is TRBV7-9, the J call TRBJ1-5; perhaps TRBD1 as D (5 bases). The germline CDR1 and CDR2 sequences are SEHNR and FQNEAQ (reference sequence). This CDR3 has 15 amino acids. V lost 7 bases, J lost 4 bases, and 17 bases lay in between. The DNA of the CDR3 is TGTGCCAGCACCCCTGGGGGGACGTCGAATCAGCCCCAGCATTTT. Its protein is CASTPGGTSNQPQHF.

This clone was observed once. The V gene is TRBV7-2, the J gene TRBJ1-2, with D possibly being TRBD1 (5 bases). This CDR3 has 14 residues. Germline-derived CDR1 and CDR2 are SGHTA and FQGNSA. V dropped 2 bases and J dropped 8 bases, with 15 bases sitting between them. The CDR3 nucleotides read TGTGCCAGCAGCTTAAGTCCTACCGGGGGGGGCTACACCTTC. Translation: CASSLSPTGGGYTF.

The chain couples TRBV28 to TRBJ1-2; 11 bases are a match to TRBD1. V dropped 5 bases and J dropped 6; count of bases not matched to a gene: 8. The CDR3 runs 15 residues. The germline gives CDR1 MDHEN, CDR2 SYDVKM. The CDR3 DNA reads as TGTGCCAGCAGTGAGGGTGGACAGGGGGCGGATGGCTACACCTTC. Protein product: CASSEGGQGADGYTF.

The chain uses TRBV30 and TRBJ1-3; D perhaps matches TRBD1 (5 bases). Trimming left V 2 bases short and J 2 bases short, with 7 bases between. The CDR3 runs 13 residues. In germline, CDR1 is GTSNPN, CDR2 SVGIG (reference sequence). CDR3 DNA sequence: TGTGCCTGGAGTTTGGGGCCTGGAAACACCATATATTTT. This gives the protein CAWSLGPGNTIYF.

This chain uses TRBV7-9 with TRBJ2-7; TRBD1 might be the D (5 bases). The V gene lost 5 bases and the J gene lost 2 bases, with 7 bases spanning the gap. CDR3 length equals 12 residues. The V gene's germline CDR1 is SEHNR and CDR2 FQNEAQ (reference sequence). The chain's CDR3 is CASSLRAYEQYF. CDR3 DNA sequence: TGTGCCAGCAGCCTCAGGGCCTACGAGCAGTACTTC.

The V call is TRBV28, the J call TRBJ1-4, with a tentative D call TRBD1 (6 bases). Germline V CDR1 and CDR2: MDHEN, SYDVKM. The CDR3 is 14 amino acids. Trimming pared 2 bases from V and 7 bases from J, leaving 11 bases between. The chain's CDR3 is CASSLGGQTEKLFF. CDR3 in DNA: TGTGCCAGCAGTTTAGGTGGACAGACTGAAAAACTGTTTTTT.

The chain employs TRBV7-8 and TRBJ1-2, with TRBD1 matching over 8 bases. Germline V gene sequence: CDR1 SGHVS, CDR2 FQNEAQ. Trimming at V came to 4 bases and at J to 5 bases, leaving 6 bases not matched to a gene. The CDR3 has 14 amino acids. The CDR3 is CASSSGQGPYGYTF. The DNA of the CDR3 is TGTGCCAGCAGCTCCGGACAGGGACCGTATGGCTACACCTTC.